This record concerns one TCR beta chain sequence. The antigen remains undetermined. Trimming left V 7 bases short and J 5 bases short, with 14 bases between. This CDR3 spans 13 amino acids. CDR1 and CDR2 (germline): ENHRY, SYGVKD. The data derive from a study of cytomegalovirus exposure and HLA in healthy donors. PCR involved 60 Vbeta and 13 Jbeta primers. Repertoires were generated with immunoSEQ multiplex PCR, while TCRdb's copy carries only in-frame clones and drops some. The sample has tens of thousands of clones; approximately 62% are singletons. Study-wide results and caveats: Near-uniform donor sequencing depth was presumed by presence/absence analyses. Several V segments, TRBV6-2 and TRBV6-3 among them, could not be told apart and were dropped. Researchers reported that three CMV-associated chains were confirmed in vitro as CMV antigen-specific. Reports credit the classifier with highly specific, highly sensitive diagnosis of cytomegalovirus status.

Source material: PBMCs. The chain recombines TRBV10-3 with TRBJ1-1, with TRBD1 as a possible D gene (6 bases). The receptor comes from a male donor in good health and CMV-seropositive. Here the CDR3 reads CAIKYRELTEAFF. CDR3 bases: TGTGCCATCAAATACAGGGAGTTAACTGAAGCTTTCTTT.